A selection of T cell receptor beta chains follows, all from one sample in a study of blood T cell repertoires in COVID-19. Assay: immunoSEQ multiplex PCR; the TCRdb copy retains only in-frame clones and omits some. The sample includes some 290,000 clones, 85% to 95% of them seen just once. What was sequenced was PBMCs or T cells enriched from blood (not recorded which). These receptors were obtained from a young woman who had been exposed to COVID-19. Both conserved end residues are part of each CDR3. A D gene is named only where the DNA matches it firmly. The size entry is marked missing in some rows and otherwise reads once, few, many or a size class.

CDR3 DNA	CDR3 protein	V gene	CDR3 length	D gene	clone size	J gene
TGTGCCAGCAGTGAATTGTCCGGGTACGAGCAGTACTTC	CASSELSGYEQYF	TRBV6-1	13	NA	NA	TRBJ2-7
TGTGCCAGCTCACACCCAGGGGGCAACTATGGCTACACCTTC	CASSHPGGNYGYTF	TRBV18	14	TRBD1	NA	TRBJ1-2
TGTGCCAGCAAACGGGACGGGGAGCTGTTTTTT	CASKRDGELFF	TRBV2	11	NA	NA	TRBJ2-2
TGTGCCAGCAGTGAATCTTATACAGGGATCGAGCAGTACTTC	CASSESYTGIEQYF	TRBV2	14	NA	NA	TRBJ2-7
TGTGCCAGCAGCCAAGGACTAGCGTACACAGATACGCAGTATTTT	CASSQGLAYTDTQYF	TRBV5-4	15	TRBD2	NA	TRBJ2-3
TGTGCCAGCAGCTTAAAGGGGGCCTCCTCAGGATCTTCACCCCTCCACTTT	CASSLKGASSGSSPLHF	TRBV11-3	17	TRBD1	NA	TRBJ1-6
TGTGCCAGCAGCTTTCGACAGGGGTCGAACACTGAAGCTTTCTTT	CASSFRQGSNTEAFF	TRBV5-4	15	TRBD1	once	TRBJ1-1
TGTGCCAGCAGTACGGGACAGGTTTCCTACGAGCAGTACTTC	CASSTGQVSYEQYF	TRBV27	14	TRBD1	few	TRBJ2-7
TGTGCCAGCAGTGCTCCCTTTATTCCGGGACAGGATTACTATGGCTACACCTTC	CASSAPFIPGQDYYGYTF	TRBV25-1	18	TRBD1	few	TRBJ1-2
TGTGCCAGCCGAAAAGGGGTGGGCCTCAATCAGCCCCAGCATTTT	CASRKGVGLNQPQHF	TRBV2	15	NA	NA	TRBJ1-5